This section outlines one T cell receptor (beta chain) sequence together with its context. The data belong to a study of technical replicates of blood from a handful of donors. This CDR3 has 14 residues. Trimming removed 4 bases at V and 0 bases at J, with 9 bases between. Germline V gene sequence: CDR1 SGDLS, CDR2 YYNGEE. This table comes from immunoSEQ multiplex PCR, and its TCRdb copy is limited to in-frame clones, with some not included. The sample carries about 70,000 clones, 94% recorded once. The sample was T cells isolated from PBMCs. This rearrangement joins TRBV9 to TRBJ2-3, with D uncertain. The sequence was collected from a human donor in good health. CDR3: CASSYLASTDTQYF. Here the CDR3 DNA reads TGTGCCAGCAGCTACTTAGCTAGCACAGATACGCAGTATTTT.